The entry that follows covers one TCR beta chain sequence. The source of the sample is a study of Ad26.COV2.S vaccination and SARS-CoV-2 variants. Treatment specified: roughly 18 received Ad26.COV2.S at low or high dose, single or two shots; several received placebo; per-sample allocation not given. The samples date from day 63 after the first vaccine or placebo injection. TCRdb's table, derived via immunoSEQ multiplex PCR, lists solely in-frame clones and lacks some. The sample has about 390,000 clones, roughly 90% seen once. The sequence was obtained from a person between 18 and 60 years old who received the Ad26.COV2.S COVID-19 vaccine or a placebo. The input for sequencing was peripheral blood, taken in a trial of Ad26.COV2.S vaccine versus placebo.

The DNA of the CDR3 is TGTGCCAGCAGCTTACGGGGGGAAGGCACTGAAGCTTTCTTT. Translating gives CASSLRGEGTEAFF. This rearrangement joins TRBV11-2 to TRBJ1-1, with a possible D match to TRBD1 (5 bases). The CDR3 runs 14 residues. The germline CDR1 and CDR2 sequences are SGHAT and FQNNGV. V lost 2 bases, J lost 4 bases, and 11 bases lay in between.